This T cell receptor beta chain was found in a study of CD8 T cells in ankylosing spondylitis. Regarding the study as a whole: Researchers report that disease-linked clones proved CD8+ and relatively rare in peripheral blood.

On this clonotype itself: Antigen: not known.

MiXCR, applied by TCRdb to the 5' RACE reads, yields one record per CDR3 protein. The repertoire has 100,000 to 150,000 distinct CDR3 sequences, around 9% of them found once; the top ten carry approximately 3.5%. Losses at the gene ends were 6 bases for V and 4 bases for J; bases not matched to a gene: 13. Per germline, CDR1 DFQATT and CDR2 SNEGSKA (reference sequence). This CDR3 is 15 amino acids long. The receptor was isolated from a male donor with ankylosing spondylitis or in good health (not recorded which). Sequenced input: blood, either unsorted or a sorted T cell fraction (not recorded which). The chain joins TRBV20-1 to TRBJ2-7; 9 bases agree with TRBD2. The chain's CDR3 is CSARHGLAGNYEQYF. DNA of the CDR3: TGCAGTGCCAGGCATGGTCTAGCGGGGAATTACGAGCAGTACTTC.